This T cell receptor beta chain emerged from a study of cytomegalovirus exposure and HLA in healthy donors. Study at large: Unique TCRs from HLA-typed donors, around 93 million of them, were held in an early data release. In terms of ancestry, the Caucasian-associated cluster contained about 80% of the approximately 430 genotyped donors. General study points: One later analysis reportedly identified an Asian-associated ancestry cluster that showed fewer N-insertions than the approximately 700-donor mean. In vitro testing confirmed three CMV-associated chains as specific for CMV antigens.

A multiplex PCR was run with 60 Vbeta primers and 13 Jbeta primers. Assay: immunoSEQ multiplex PCR; the TCRdb copy retains only in-frame clones and omits some. This sample has 100,000 to 150,000 clones; approximately 83% occur once, and the top ten carry 0.95% to 1.5%. About this clone: Its specificity is unknown.

V lost 6 bases and J lost 0, with 12 bases in between. CDR1 is MGHDK, CDR2 SYGVNS, per germline. The CDR3 is made up of 14 amino acids. This chain connects TRBV25-1 to TRBJ2-7, with a weak D call TRBD1 (6 bases). This clonotype originated in a girl aged 2-15 years in good health and CMV-seronegative. The specimen sequenced was PBMCs. CDR3 nucleotides: TGTGCCAGCAGCCCTCAGGGGATCTCCTACGAGCAGTACTTC. It encodes CASSPQGISYEQYF.